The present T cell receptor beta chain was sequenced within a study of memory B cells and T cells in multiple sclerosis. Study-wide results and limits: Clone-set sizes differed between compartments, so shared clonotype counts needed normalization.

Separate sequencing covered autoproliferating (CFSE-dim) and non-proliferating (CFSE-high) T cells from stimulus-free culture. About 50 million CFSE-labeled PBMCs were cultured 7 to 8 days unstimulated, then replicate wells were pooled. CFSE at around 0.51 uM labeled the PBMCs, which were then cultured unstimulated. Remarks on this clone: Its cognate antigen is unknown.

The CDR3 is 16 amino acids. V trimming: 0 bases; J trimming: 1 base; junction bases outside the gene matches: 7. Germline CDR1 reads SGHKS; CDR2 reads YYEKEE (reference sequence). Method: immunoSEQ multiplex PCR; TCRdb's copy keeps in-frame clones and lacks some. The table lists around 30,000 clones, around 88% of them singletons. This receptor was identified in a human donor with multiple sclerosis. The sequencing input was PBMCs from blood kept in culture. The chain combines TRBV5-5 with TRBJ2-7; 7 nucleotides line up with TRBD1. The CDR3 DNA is TGTGCCAGCAGCTTGGTGGTCGGGACAGCTTCCTACGAGCAGTACTTC. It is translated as CASSLVVGTASYEQYF.